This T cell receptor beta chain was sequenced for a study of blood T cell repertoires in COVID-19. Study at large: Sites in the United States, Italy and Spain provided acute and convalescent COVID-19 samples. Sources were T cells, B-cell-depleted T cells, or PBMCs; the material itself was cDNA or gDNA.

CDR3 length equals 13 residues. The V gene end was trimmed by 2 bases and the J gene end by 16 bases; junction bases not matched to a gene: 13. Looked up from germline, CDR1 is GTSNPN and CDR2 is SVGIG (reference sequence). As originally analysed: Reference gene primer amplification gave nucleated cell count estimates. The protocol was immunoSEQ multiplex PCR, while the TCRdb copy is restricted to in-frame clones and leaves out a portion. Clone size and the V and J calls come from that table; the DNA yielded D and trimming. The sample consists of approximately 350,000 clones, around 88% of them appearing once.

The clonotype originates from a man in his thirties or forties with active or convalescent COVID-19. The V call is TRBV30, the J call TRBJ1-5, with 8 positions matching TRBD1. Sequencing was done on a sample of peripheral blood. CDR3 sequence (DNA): TGTGCCTGGAGTTTGACGGACAGGGACTTAATACATTTT. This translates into CAWSLTDRDLIHF.